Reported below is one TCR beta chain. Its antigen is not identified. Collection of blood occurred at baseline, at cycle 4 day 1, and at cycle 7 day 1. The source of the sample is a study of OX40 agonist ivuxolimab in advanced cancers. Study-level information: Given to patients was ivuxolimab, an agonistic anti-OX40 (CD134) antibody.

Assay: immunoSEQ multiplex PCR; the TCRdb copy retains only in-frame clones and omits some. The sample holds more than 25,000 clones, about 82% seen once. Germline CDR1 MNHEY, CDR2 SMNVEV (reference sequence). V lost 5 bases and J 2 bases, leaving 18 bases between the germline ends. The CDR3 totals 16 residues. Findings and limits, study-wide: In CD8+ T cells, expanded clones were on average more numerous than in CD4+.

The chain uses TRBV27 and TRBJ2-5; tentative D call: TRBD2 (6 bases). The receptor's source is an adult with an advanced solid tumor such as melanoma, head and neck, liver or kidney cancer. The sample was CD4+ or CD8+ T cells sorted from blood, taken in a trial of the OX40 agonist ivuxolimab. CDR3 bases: TGTGCCAGCAGTCCCTTATACCAGGGACTTCAAGAGACCCAGTACTTC. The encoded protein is CASSPLYQGLQETQYF.